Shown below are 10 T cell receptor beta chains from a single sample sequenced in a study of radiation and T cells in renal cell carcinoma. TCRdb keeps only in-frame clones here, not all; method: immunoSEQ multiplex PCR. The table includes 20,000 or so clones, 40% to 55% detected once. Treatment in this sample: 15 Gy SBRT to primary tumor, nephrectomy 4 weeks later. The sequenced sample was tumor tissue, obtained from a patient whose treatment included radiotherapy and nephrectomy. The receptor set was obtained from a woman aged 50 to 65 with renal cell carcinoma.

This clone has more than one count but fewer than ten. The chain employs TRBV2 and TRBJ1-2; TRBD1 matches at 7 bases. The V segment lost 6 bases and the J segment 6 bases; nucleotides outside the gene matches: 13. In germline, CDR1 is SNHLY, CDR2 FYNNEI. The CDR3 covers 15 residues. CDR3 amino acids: CASSLSPKTGHGYTF. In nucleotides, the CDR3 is TGTGCCAGCAGCCTTAGTCCCAAGACAGGGCATGGCTACACCTTC.

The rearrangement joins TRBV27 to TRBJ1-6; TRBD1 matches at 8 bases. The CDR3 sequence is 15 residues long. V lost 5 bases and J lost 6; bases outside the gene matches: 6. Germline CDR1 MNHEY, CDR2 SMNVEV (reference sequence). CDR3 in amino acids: CASSPRTGTNSPLHF. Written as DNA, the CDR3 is TGTGCCAGCAGTCCGCGGACAGGGACTAATTCACCCCTCCACTTT.

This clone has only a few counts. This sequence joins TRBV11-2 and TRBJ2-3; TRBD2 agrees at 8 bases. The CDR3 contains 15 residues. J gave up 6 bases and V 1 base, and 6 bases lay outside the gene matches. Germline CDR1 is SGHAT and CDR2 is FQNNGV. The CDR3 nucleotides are TGTGCCAGCAGCTTAGTCCGGGGGGGCATTGATACGCAGTATTTT. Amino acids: CASSLVRGGIDTQYF.

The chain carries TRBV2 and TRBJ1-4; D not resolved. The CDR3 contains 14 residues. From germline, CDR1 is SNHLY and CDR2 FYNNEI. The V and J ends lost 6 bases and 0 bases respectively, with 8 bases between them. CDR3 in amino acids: CASSFIATNEKLFF. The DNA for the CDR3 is TGTGCCAGCAGCTTTATTGCAACTAATGAAAAACTGTTTTTT.

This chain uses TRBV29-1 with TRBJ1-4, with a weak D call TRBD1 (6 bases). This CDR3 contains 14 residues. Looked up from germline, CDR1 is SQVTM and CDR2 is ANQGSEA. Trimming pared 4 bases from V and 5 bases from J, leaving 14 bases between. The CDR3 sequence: CSVGAGAENEKLFF. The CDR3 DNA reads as TGCAGCGTTGGGGCGGGGGCCGAGAATGAAAAACTGTTTTTT.

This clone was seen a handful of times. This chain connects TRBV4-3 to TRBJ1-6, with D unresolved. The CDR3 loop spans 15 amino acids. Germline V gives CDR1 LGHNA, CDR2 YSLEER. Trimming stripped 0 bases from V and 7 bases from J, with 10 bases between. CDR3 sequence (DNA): TGCGCCAGCAGCCAAGATCGGACGGAGAATTCACCCCTCCACTTT. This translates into CASSQDRTENSPLHF.

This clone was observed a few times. The CDR3, as DNA: TGTGCCAGCAGCGCCCTGGCGGTGGAGGATGGCTACACCTTC. This translates into CASSALAVEDGYTF. The J gene is TRBJ1-2, the V gene TRBV7-8; D gene ambiguous. The CDR3 has 14 residues. With 5 bases removed from V and 6 bases from J, the gap between germline ends came to 16 bases. CDR1 SGHVS and CDR2 FQNEAQ come from the germline V gene.

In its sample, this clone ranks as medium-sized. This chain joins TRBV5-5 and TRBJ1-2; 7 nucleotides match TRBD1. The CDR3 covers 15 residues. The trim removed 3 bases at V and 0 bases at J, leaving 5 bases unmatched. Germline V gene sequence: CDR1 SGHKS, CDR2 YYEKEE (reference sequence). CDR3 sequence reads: CASSYRDSANYGYTF. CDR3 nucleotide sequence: TGTGCCAGCAGCTACCGGGACAGCGCTAACTATGGCTACACCTTC.

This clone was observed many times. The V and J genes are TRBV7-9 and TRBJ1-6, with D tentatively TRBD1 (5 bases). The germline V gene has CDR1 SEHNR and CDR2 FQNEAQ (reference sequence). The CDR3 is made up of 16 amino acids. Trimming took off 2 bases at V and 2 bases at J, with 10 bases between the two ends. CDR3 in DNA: TGTGCCAGCAGCTTAACGGGGACCCCCTATAATTCACCCCTCCACTTT. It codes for CASSLTGTPYNSPLHF. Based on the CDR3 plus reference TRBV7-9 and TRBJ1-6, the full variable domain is DTGVSQNPRHKITKRGQNVTFRCDPISEHNRLYWYRQTLGQGPEFLTYFQNEAQLEKSRLLSDRFSAERPKGSFSTLEIQRTEQGDSAMYLCASSLTGTPYNSPLHFGNGTRLTVT.

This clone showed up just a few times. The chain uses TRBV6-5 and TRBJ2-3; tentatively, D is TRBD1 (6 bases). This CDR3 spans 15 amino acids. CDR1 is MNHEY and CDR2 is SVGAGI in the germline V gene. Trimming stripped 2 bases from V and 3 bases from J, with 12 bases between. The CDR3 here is CASSYVAGATDTQYF. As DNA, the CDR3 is TGTGCCAGCAGTTACGTCGCAGGGGCTACAGATACGCAGTATTTT.